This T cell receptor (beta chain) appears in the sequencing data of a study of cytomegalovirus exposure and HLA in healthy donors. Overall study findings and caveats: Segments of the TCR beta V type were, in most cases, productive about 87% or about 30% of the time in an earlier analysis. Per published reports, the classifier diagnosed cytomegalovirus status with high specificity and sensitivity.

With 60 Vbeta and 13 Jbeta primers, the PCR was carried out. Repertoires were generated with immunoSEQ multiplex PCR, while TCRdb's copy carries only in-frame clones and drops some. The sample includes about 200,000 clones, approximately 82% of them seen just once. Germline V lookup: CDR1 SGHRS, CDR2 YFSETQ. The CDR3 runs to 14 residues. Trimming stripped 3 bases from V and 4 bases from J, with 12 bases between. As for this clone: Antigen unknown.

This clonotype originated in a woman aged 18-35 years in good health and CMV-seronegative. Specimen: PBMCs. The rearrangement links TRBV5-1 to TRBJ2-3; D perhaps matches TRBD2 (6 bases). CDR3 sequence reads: CASSYSDYSDTQYF. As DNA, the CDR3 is TGCGCCAGCAGCTACTCGGACTACTCAGATACGCAGTATTTT.